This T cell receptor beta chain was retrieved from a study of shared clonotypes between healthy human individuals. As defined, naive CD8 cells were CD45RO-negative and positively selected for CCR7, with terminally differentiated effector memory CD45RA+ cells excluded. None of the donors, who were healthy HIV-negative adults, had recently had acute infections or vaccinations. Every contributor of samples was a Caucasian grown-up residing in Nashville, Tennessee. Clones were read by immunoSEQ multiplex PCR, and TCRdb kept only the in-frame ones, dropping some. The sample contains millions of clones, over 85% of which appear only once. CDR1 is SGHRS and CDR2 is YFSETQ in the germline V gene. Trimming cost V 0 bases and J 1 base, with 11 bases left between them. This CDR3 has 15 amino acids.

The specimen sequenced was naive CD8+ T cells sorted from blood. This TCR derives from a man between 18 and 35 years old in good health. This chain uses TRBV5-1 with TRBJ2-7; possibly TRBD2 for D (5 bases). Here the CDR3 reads CASSLAAPGSYEQYF. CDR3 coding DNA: TGCGCCAGCAGCTTGGCCGCTCCGGGATCCTACGAGCAGTACTTC.